The source of this T cell receptor (beta chain) is a study of T cells in Graves' hyperthyroidism and ophthalmopathy. This clonotype has at least ten counts. Its antigen is as yet unknown. RNA transcripts provided the source from which TCR beta CDR3 regions were amplified. First-round RT-PCR targeting the TCR CDR3 was performed with the HTBI primer set. TCRdb ran MiXCR on the multiplex PCR reads and lists one entry per CDR3 protein. The data hold about 560,000 distinct CDR3 sequences, with approximately 15% observed a single time. Study-wide findings and caveats: Stable hyperthyroidism was told apart from ophthalmopathy by a model built on 13 V-J features. The blood repertoire included most of the expanded thyroid clonotypes above 0.001.

Material for sequencing was blood. The receptor comes from a woman aged 18-30 years with Graves' hyperthyroidism.

The CDR3 loop is CASTRLAGTDTQYF. The CDR3 DNA sequence: TGTGCCAGCACGAGACTAGCGGGCACAGATACGCAGTATTTT. J is TRBJ2-3 and V is TRBV5-6; TRBD2 agrees at 9 bases. This CDR3 has 14 residues. Germline loops: CDR1 SGHDT, CDR2 YYEEEE. After removal of 6 bases from V and 1 base from J, the junction contained 3 bases not matched to a gene. The full variable domain, completed using reference TRBV5-6 and TRBJ2-3, is DAGVTQSPTHLIKTRGQQVTLRCSPKSGHDTVSWYQQALGQGPQFIFQYYEEEERQRGNFPDRFSGHQFPNYSSELNVNALLLGDSALYLCASTRLAGTDTQYFGPGTRLTVL.